This T cell receptor beta chain was identified in a study of OX40 agonist ivuxolimab in advanced cancers. The assay was immunoSEQ multiplex PCR, and TCRdb's table has in-frame clones only and misses some. Of roughly 80,000 clones in the sample, around 87% are singletons; the top ten hold 0.25% to 0.4%. Anyone with autoimmune disease history or systemic immunosuppression was excluded. CDR1 and CDR2 from the germline V gene are KGHSH and LQKENI. The CDR3 has 15 amino acids. Trimming took off 4 bases at V and 3 bases at J, with 15 bases between the two ends. Concerning this clone: Its antigen remains unidentified.

Broader study findings: Doses of 0.1 to 3.0 mg/kg were accompanied by clonal expansion of CD4+ and CD8+ blood T cells by week 6. Expanded clones were, on average, more numerous among CD8+ T cells than CD4+.

The sample here was CD4+ or CD8+ T cells sorted from blood, taken in a trial of the OX40 agonist ivuxolimab. The gene calls are TRBV18 and TRBJ1-1; D is perhaps TRBD1 (5 bases). The receptor comes from an adult with an advanced solid tumor such as melanoma, head and neck, liver or kidney cancer. DNA of the CDR3: TGTGCCAGCTCACGGGTCAAGGGACGTGACACTGAAGCTTTCTTT. Protein sequence: CASSRVKGRDTEAFF.